This entry lists 8 T cell receptor beta chains sequenced from one sample in a study of regulatory T cells in long-lasting Graves disease. Specified time point: newly diagnosed GD, antithyroid drugs for less than 3 months. With RNA extracted from PBMCs as input, the TCR library was made. Construction of the TCR beta libraries employed iRepertoire HTBI primers in conjunction with Arm-PCR of CDR3 regions. TCRdb reanalysed the multiplex PCR reads using MiXCR and keeps one entry per CDR3 protein. The sample includes around 480,000 distinct CDR3 sequences, 15% to 20% of them seen just once. The sample was also reused in another study, on T cells in Graves' hyperthyroidism and ophthalmopathy.

The sample consisted of peripheral blood mononuclear cells (PBMCs), taken at new diagnosis, from a patient treated with antithyroid drugs. The receptor source for this set is a man aged 40-55 years with Graves disease.

The table lists this clonotype with many counts. The chain is built from TRBV10-3 and TRBJ2-7; D unclear. Germline V gene data show CDR1 as ENHRY and CDR2 as SYGVKD. V gave up 0 bases and J gave up 5 bases, with 11 bases separating them. This CDR3 comprises 14 residues. CDR3 amino acids: CAISESDRAHEQYF. In DNA, the CDR3 is TGTGCCATCAGTGAGTCGGACCGTGCCCACGAGCAGTACTTC.

V gene TRBV7-9 combines with J gene TRBJ1-2, with a possible D match to TRBD1 (6 bases). The ends were cut back, 4 bases at V and 7 bases at J, with 16 bases in the middle. There are 14 residues in the CDR3. Per germline, CDR1 SEHNR and CDR2 FQNEAQ (reference sequence). Here the CDR3 DNA reads TGTGCCAGCAGCTCATCGGTGTCAGGGGCTGGCTACACCTTC. Translated: CASSSSVSGAGYTF.

J is TRBJ1-2 and V is TRBV27; maybe TRBD1 (5 bases). Germline V CDR1 and CDR2: MNHEY, SMNVEV (reference sequence). This CDR3 has 12 amino acids. V lost 5 bases to trimming and J lost 4 bases, with 8 bases between them. The CDR3 spells CASSPQGYGYTF. The CDR3 DNA reads as TGTGCCAGCAGTCCCCAGGGCTATGGCTACACCTTC.

This clonotype turned up a few times. One base away lies a much larger clone, so this may be a sequencing read error. The chain carries TRBV3-1 and TRBJ2-3, with TRBD2 identical over 8 bases. CDR3 length: 16 amino acids. Looked up from germline, CDR1 is LGHDT and CDR2 is YNNKEL (reference sequence). This CDR3 is CASSQGLGLATDAQYF. In nucleotides, the CDR3 is TGTGCCAGCAGCCAAGGATTAGGACTAGCAACAGATGCGCAGTATTTT.

This clonotype has ten or more counts. This chain connects TRBV7-8 to TRBJ2-5; D is possibly TRBD1 or TRBD2 (5 bases each). The CDR3 covers 15 residues. Per germline, CDR1 SGHVS and CDR2 FQNEAQ. Trimming removed 1 base at V and 4 bases at J, with 13 bases between. CDR3 nucleotides: TGTGCCAGCAGCTTAGGGATGTCAGGGAGAGAGACCCAGTACTTC. Translating gives CASSLGMSGRETQYF. Full variable domain (missing parts from reference TRBV7-8 and TRBJ2-5): GAGVSQSPRYKVAKRGQDVALRCDPISGHVSLFWYQQALGQGPEFLTYFQNEAQLDKSGLPSDRFFAERPEGSVSTLKIQRTQQEDSAVYLCASSLGMSGRETQYFGPGTRLLVL.

This clonotype appeared many times. The chain is built from TRBV2 and TRBJ2-1, with 9 bases identical to TRBD2. This CDR3 comprises 15 residues. V was clipped by 5 bases and J by 7 bases; unmatched bases: 9. Germline CDR1 and CDR2: SNHLY and FYNNEI. The DNA of the CDR3 is TGTGCCAGCAGTAAGCTCGCGGGAGGGCCGAATGAGCAGTTCTTC. Translating it yields CASSKLAGGPNEQFF.

In this sample, this clonotype turned up many times. V usage is TRBV9 and J usage is TRBJ2-1; TRBD2 agrees at 10 bases. This CDR3 has 16 residues. The germline V gene encodes CDR1 SGDLS and CDR2 YYNGEE. Losses at the gene ends were 3 bases for V and 0 bases for J; bases not matched to a gene: 3. The CDR3 here is CASSASSGSSYNEQFF. CDR3 nucleotides: TGTGCCAGCAGCGCTTCTAGCGGGAGCTCCTACAATGAGCAGTTCTTC.

There are many counts of this clonotype. This sequence joins TRBV28 and TRBJ1-2; D uncertain. The CDR3 covers 13 residues. Trimming cost V 1 base and J 4 bases, with 7 bases left between them. Germline V CDR1 and CDR2: MDHEN, SYDVKM. The CDR3 is CASSLSRGYGYTF. The CDR3 region has the DNA TGTGCCAGCAGTTTATCCCGGGGCTATGGCTACACCTTC.